This T cell receptor (beta chain) was sequenced during a study of T cell responses to AZD1222 COVID-19 vaccine (dated by TCRdb to the early 2020s). In terms of the full investigation: Because spike-specific TCR depth and breadth did not differ between the two schedules, AZD1222 recipients who got a second dose at roughly 4 weeks were pooled with those who got a second dose at roughly 12 weeks. TCR sequencing was performed for about 250 trial participants, of whom about 200 were given two doses of AZD1222 and roughly 25 were given two doses of MenACWY control vaccine. Trial participants were enrolled by age into 18-55, 56-69 and 70-plus year subgroups, with around 150, 28 and 57 TCR-sequenced participants respectively. Results the study describes overall, beyond this receptor: The whole spike protein was spanned by vaccine-associated CD4 TCRs, and dominant responses were seen in regions 160-218 and 743-854. Participants were mostly white British and included more females than males, and it was suggested by the authors that clonal diversity may have been underestimated. Because no samples from the day 14 peak response were available, repertoires could be characterized only after the peak T cell response. The 56-69-year group was small, and its depth increase did not reach significance, likely because of low power. Spike-specific TCR breadth and depth rose significantly after two AZD1222 doses compared with day 0 and with MenACWY recipients. Epitopes outside the regions mutated in the B.1.351 and B.1.1.7 variants were reportedly recognized by nearly half of the unique spike-specific TCRs. Conclusions about previously exposed vaccinees are limited because only a handful of AZD1222 recipients were SARS-CoV-2 seropositive at baseline.

V ends up 0 bases short and J 5 bases short, with an unmatched junction base count of 9. The CDR3 spans 15 residues, from the cysteine through the phenylalanine. Just CDR3 DNA is preserved here, 45 bases in frame from base 1. The CDR1 and CDR2 encoded by the germline V gene are SQVTM and ANQGSEA. The CDR3 regions of human TCRbeta chains were subjected to immunosequencing. Per the original workflow: Repertoire TCRs were checked for matches against a reference library of SARS-CoV-2-specific TCRs that had been generated using the MIRA antigen-specificity platform. Breadth was defined as the fraction of unique TCRs that were SARS-CoV-2-associated, and depth was defined as the fraction of total T cells that were SARS-CoV-2-associated. Using the MIRA data, each spike-specific TCR was assigned both to the spike region to which the TCR was reactive and to a CD4 or CD8 class. Log10-transformed breadth and depth values were compared by one-way ANOVA with Sidak's multiple comparisons tests. In its TCRdb copy, this immuneACCESS table keeps in-frame sequences only and misses some clones. Where compared with another copy, unresolved V genes explain less than half of these, and the others have no known cause. V, J and clone size are taken as reported in that table, and D and trimming were inferred from the DNA itself. This sample lists tens of thousands of clones; 75% to 85% were detected once. The leading ten clones occupy around 20% of the sample.

This clone was counted a few times. Its cognate antigen has yet to be identified. It has no much larger one-base neighbor in the sample; base qualities were not kept. The label giving this sample's time point can be read as: baseline before first vaccination. Vaccinee samples came from UK trials COV001 and COV002, including a single-blind randomized controlled phase 2/3 trial of AZD1222 (ChAdOx1 nCoV-19) in healthy adults. For TCRbeta chain sequencing, PBMC samples were collected from trial participants at day 0 and at day 28 after the second dose. Source: peripheral blood, taken on day 0 of AZD1222 vaccination. This chain joins TRBV29-1 to TRBJ2-5; 7 middle bases align to TRBD2. The receptor was isolated from an adult in good health. Here the CDR3 is given as CSVEESGGRAETQYF. The nucleotide sequence reads as follows: TGCAGCGTTGAAGAATCCGGAGGGAGGGCCGAGACCCAGTACTTC.